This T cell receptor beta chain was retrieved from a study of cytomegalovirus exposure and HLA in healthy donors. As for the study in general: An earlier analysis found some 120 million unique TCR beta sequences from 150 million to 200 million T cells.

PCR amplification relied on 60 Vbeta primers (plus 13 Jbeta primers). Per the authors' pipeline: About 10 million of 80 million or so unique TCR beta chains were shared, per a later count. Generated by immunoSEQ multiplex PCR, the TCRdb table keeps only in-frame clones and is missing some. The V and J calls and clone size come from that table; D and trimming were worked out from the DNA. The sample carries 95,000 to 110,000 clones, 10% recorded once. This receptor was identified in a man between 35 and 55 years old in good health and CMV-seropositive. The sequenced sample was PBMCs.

DNA of the CDR3: TGTGCCAGCACCGGGACTAGTATGGGCACCGGGGAGCTGTTTTTT. Translating gives CASTGTSMGTGELFF. The chain uses TRBV28 and TRBJ2-2; 8 bases match TRBD2. Germline V CDR1 and CDR2: MDHEN, SYDVKM. Unmatched junction bases numbered 8, after V lost 7 bases and J lost 4 bases. This CDR3 contains 15 residues.